This T cell receptor beta chain was captured by sequencing in a study of T-cell memory formation after mild COVID-19. Trimming removed 5 bases from V and 0 bases from J, with 17 bases in between. CDR1 and CDR2 from the germline V gene are SGHAT and FQNNGV. The CDR3 consists of 16 residues. TCRdb fed the 5' RACE reads into MiXCR, producing one record per CDR3 protein. The sample carries 150,000 to 200,000 distinct CDR3 sequences, about 28% recorded once. The chain employs TRBV11-2 and TRBJ2-7, with D unclear. The sequence was obtained from an adult woman who had mild COVID-19 (a few samples of this study predate the infection). Cell type and time point are not known. The sequenced sample consisted of PBMCs or a T cell subset sorted from them (not recorded which). CDR3 in DNA: TGTGCCAGCAGCCCACCCCTGCGCCGAAGCTCCTACGAGCAGTACTTC. Amino acid sequence: CASSPPLRRSSYEQYF.